The rows below give T cell receptor beta chains drawn from one sample of a study of vaccination effects on CD4 cells after COVID-19. Antigens of these TCRs are unknown. Only in-frame clones appear in the TCRdb table, and some are missing; sequencing was by immunoSEQ multiplex PCR. The repertoire holds tens of thousands of clones, with about 72% as singletons. Specimen: CD4+ T cells from PBMCs cultured without peptide, collected before COVID-19 vaccination. The receptors were gathered from a human donor who had a prior SARS-CoV-2 infection. CDR3s include the opening cysteine and the closing phenylalanine or tryptophan. D genes are given only for firm matches.

CDR3 length: 12
V gene: TRBV3-1/TRBV3-2
J gene: TRBJ2-7
D gene: .
CDR3 protein: CASSHLSYEQYF

CDR3 length: 17
V gene: TRBV11-3
J gene: TRBJ2-1
D gene: TRBD2
CDR3 protein: CASSIGRTSGGYNEQFF

CDR3 length: 14
V gene: TRBV6-2/TRBV6-3
J gene: TRBJ1-2
D gene: .
CDR3 protein: CASSKDSTDYGYTF

CDR3 length: 16
V gene: TRBV5-5
J gene: TRBJ2-7
D gene: .
CDR3 protein: CASSLVYGTLIYEQYF

CDR3 length: 15
V gene: TRBV5-5
J gene: TRBJ2-7
D gene: TRBD2
CDR3 protein: CASSSRTSGTYEQYF

CDR3 length: 10
V gene: TRBV29-1
J gene: TRBJ1-1
D gene: .
CDR3 protein: CSAWRGEAFF

CDR3 length: 17
V gene: TRBV19
J gene: TRBJ2-1
D gene: TRBD1
CDR3 protein: CASSMEWTGIAYNEQFF

CDR3 length: 16
V gene: TRBV24-1
J gene: TRBJ2-1
D gene: TRBD1
CDR3 protein: CATSDLSGQDYNEQFF

CDR3 length: 16
V gene: TRBV10-2
J gene: TRBJ2-5
D gene: .
CDR3 protein: CASSGRAAGVKETQYF

CDR3 length: 16
V gene: TRBV5-1
J gene: TRBJ1-1
D gene: TRBD1
CDR3 protein: CASSPYLGQQNTEAFF

CDR3 length: 19
V gene: TRBV15
J gene: TRBJ1-1
D gene: TRBD1
CDR3 protein: CATSRDTRGGQGKNTEAFF

CDR3 length: 16
V gene: TRBV5-4
J gene: TRBJ2-3
D gene: TRBD2
CDR3 protein: CASSLDLAGGGDTQYF

CDR3 length: 15
V gene: TRBV24-1
J gene: TRBJ2-5
D gene: .
CDR3 protein: CATSDNREHQETQYF

CDR3 length: 13
V gene: TRBV28
J gene: TRBJ2-3
D gene: .
CDR3 protein: CASRQTGTDTQYF

CDR3 length: 15
V gene: TRBV27
J gene: TRBJ1-5
D gene: TRBD1
CDR3 protein: CASSLSTGARQPQHF

CDR3 length: 16
V gene: TRBV11-1
J gene: TRBJ2-1
D gene: TRBD2
CDR3 protein: CASSLEFGREGSEQFF

CDR3 length: 16
V gene: TRBV5-1
J gene: TRBJ2-5
D gene: TRBD2
CDR3 protein: CASSVTSGGFQETQYF

CDR3 length: 15
V gene: TRBV6-1
J gene: TRBJ2-1
D gene: .
CDR3 protein: CASSEVVSSYNEQFF

CDR3 length: 12
V gene: TRBV12-3/TRBV12-4
J gene: TRBJ1-4
D gene: .
CDR3 protein: CASSFGNEKLFF

CDR3 length: 22
V gene: TRBV11-2
J gene: TRBJ2-1
D gene: TRBD2
CDR3 protein: CASSLTYRLAGGLSGSYNEQFF

CDR3 length: 13
V gene: TRBV20-1
J gene: TRBJ1-1
D gene: .
CDR3 protein: CSASWTVNTEAFF

CDR3 length: 14
V gene: TRBV7-3
J gene: TRBJ2-7
D gene: TRBD2
CDR3 protein: CASSLNSGTNEQYF

CDR3 length: 14
V gene: TRBV27
J gene: TRBJ1-4
D gene: .
CDR3 protein: CASSLKGRDEKLFF

CDR3 length: 14
V gene: TRBV2
J gene: TRBJ2-1
D gene: TRBD2
CDR3 protein: CASIQGLALDEQFF

CDR3 length: 15
V gene: TRBV5-4
J gene: TRBJ2-1
D gene: .
CDR3 protein: CASTTGHLSYNEQFF

CDR3 length: 17
V gene: TRBV7-2
J gene: TRBJ2-7
D gene: .
CDR3 protein: CASSPGVGLRVPYEQYF

CDR3 length: 16
V gene: TRBV6-5
J gene: TRBJ2-2
D gene: .
CDR3 protein: CASSYSPAWGGGELFF

CDR3 length: 15
V gene: TRBV7-9
J gene: TRBJ2-2
D gene: TRBD1
CDR3 protein: CATQADRGNTGELFF

CDR3 length: 13
V gene: TRBV5-1
J gene: TRBJ1-2
D gene: TRBD1
CDR3 protein: CASSLETGYGYTF

CDR3 length: 16
V gene: TRBV7-6
J gene: TRBJ2-3
D gene: TRBD2
CDR3 protein: CASSLGAAGVSDTQYF

CDR3 length: 13
V gene: TRBV11-2
J gene: TRBJ1-6
D gene: .
CDR3 protein: CASSLVLWSPLHF

CDR3 length: 16
V gene: TRBV7-6
J gene: TRBJ2-1
D gene: TRBD2
CDR3 protein: CASSLLAGGEYNEQFF

CDR3 length: 16
V gene: TRBV4-1
J gene: TRBJ2-3
D gene: TRBD2
CDR3 protein: CASSQATLAGGDTQYF

CDR3 length: 15
V gene: TRBV7-7
J gene: TRBJ2-3
D gene: .
CDR3 protein: CASSLFGGSTDTQYF

CDR3 length: 14
V gene: TRBV28
J gene: TRBJ1-5
D gene: .
CDR3 protein: CASSLGGQVQPQHF

CDR3 length: 13
V gene: TRBV14
J gene: TRBJ1-3
D gene: .
CDR3 protein: CASSQNSGNTIYF

CDR3 length: 15
V gene: TRBV4-3
J gene: TRBJ2-1
D gene: .
CDR3 protein: CASSQDPAGDNEQFF

CDR3 length: 14
V gene: TRBV25-1
J gene: TRBJ1-5
D gene: .
CDR3 protein: CASSEGGSLVPQHF

CDR3 length: 13
V gene: TRBV12-3/TRBV12-4
J gene: TRBJ1-1
D gene: TRBD1
CDR3 protein: CASRRQGRDEAFF

CDR3 length: 11
V gene: TRBV12-5
J gene: TRBJ2-3
D gene: .
CDR3 protein: CASGGGYTQYF

CDR3 length: 14
V gene: TRBV6-5
J gene: TRBJ1-1
D gene: .
CDR3 protein: CASIKEGGGTEAFF

CDR3 length: 15
V gene: TRBV29-1
J gene: TRBJ2-6
D gene: .
CDR3 protein: CSVMGASSGANVLTF

CDR3 length: 14
V gene: TRBV28
J gene: TRBJ1-4
D gene: TRBD1
CDR3 protein: CASSFYRGHEKLFF

CDR3 length: 14
V gene: TRBV7-8
J gene: TRBJ1-1
D gene: TRBD1
CDR3 protein: CASSIGQANTEAFF

CDR3 length: 15
V gene: TRBV18
J gene: TRBJ2-7
D gene: TRBD1
CDR3 protein: CASSPGATGPYEQYF

CDR3 length: 15
V gene: TRBV5-4
J gene: TRBJ2-5
D gene: TRBD2
CDR3 protein: CASSLAGGEAETQYF

CDR3 length: 15
V gene: TRBV19
J gene: TRBJ2-7
D gene: .
CDR3 protein: CASSIWRSRSYEQYF

CDR3 length: 15
V gene: TRBV9
J gene: TRBJ1-2
D gene: .
CDR3 protein: CASSVGQDRGYGYTF

CDR3 length: 14
V gene: TRBV13
J gene: TRBJ2-7
D gene: .
CDR3 protein: CASSRPMINMKQYF

CDR3 length: 13
V gene: TRBV2
J gene: TRBJ2-5
D gene: .
CDR3 protein: CASSWATGQTQYF

CDR3 length: 14
V gene: TRBV11-3
J gene: TRBJ2-5
D gene: .
CDR3 protein: CASSLVVYPGTQYF

CDR3 length: 14
V gene: TRBV27
J gene: TRBJ2-7
D gene: .
CDR3 protein: CATSSEGTYYEQYF

CDR3 length: 15
V gene: TRBV10-3
J gene: TRBJ1-6
D gene: .
CDR3 protein: CAIRPAGLNGSPLHF